The 30 T cell receptor beta chains listed next were all sequenced from one sample in a study of CD8 T cells in ankylosing spondylitis. Findings and limits, study-wide: In ankylosing spondylitis blood, a motif of fewer than 10 highly homologous TCR beta variants appeared characteristic.

TCRdb recomputed calls from the 5' RACE reads with MiXCR, one row per CDR3 protein. This sample yields around 94,000 distinct CDR3 sequences, of which roughly 9% are seen a single time; approximately 29% belongs to the top ten. The antigens these receptors bind are not known. The material sequenced was blood, either unsorted or a sorted T cell fraction (not recorded which). The receptor set was obtained from a male donor with ankylosing spondylitis.

The chain is built from TRBV6-1 and TRBJ2-5, with D unresolved. Germline CDR1 is MNHNS and CDR2 is SASEGT. V lost 6 bases and J 2 bases, leaving 19 bases between the germline ends. There are 16 residues in the CDR3. CDR3 bases: TGTGCCAGCAGCGACCGTATAGTGGCGATTCAAGAGACCCAGTACTTC. Its translation: CASSDRIVAIQETQYF.

This clonotype was detected a few times. CDR3 loop: CASSQPMVSTSGKTYNEQFF. The CDR3 DNA reads as TGCGCCAGCAGCCAGCCGATGGTTTCGACTAGCGGGAAAACTTACAATGAGCAGTTCTTC. The chain is built from TRBV4-1 and TRBJ2-1, with 11 bases identical to TRBD2. The CDR3 extends over 20 amino acids. Germline V CDR1 and CDR2: MGHRA, YSYEKL. The trim removed 3 bases at V and 4 bases at J, leaving 17 bases unmatched.

The J gene is TRBJ2-7, the V gene TRBV27; 11 nucleotides align to TRBD2. V gave up 5 bases and J gave up 3 bases; unmatched junction bases: 6. In germline, CDR1 is MNHEY, CDR2 SMNVEV (reference sequence). This CDR3 has 15 residues. For the CDR3, the DNA is TGTGCCAGCAGTGAAATAGCGGGAGGGCTCTACGAGCAGTACTTC. Translation gives CASSEIAGGLYEQYF.

This clonotype was recorded at least ten times. V and J are TRBV7-9 and TRBJ2-1; 10 nucleotides align to TRBD2. V dropped 1 base and J dropped 8; count of bases not matched to a gene: 5. Germline CDR1 is SEHNR and CDR2 is FQNEAQ (reference sequence). The length of the CDR3 is 15 residues. The CDR3 is CASSLVASGSHEQFF. The DNA of the CDR3 is TGTGCCAGCAGCTTAGTTGCTAGCGGGAGTCATGAGCAGTTCTTC.

This clonotype was counted ten times or more. The chain carries TRBV7-8 and TRBJ1-5; D perhaps matches TRBD1 (5 bases). CDR1 SGHVS and CDR2 FQNEAQ come from the germline V gene. The CDR3 consists of 14 residues. Trimming took 2 bases from V and 1 from J, leaving 6 bases between them. The CDR3 DNA reads TGTGCCAGCAGCTTAAGGGGCAGCAATCAGCCCCAGCATTTT. Translation gives CASSLRGSNQPQHF. Based on the CDR3 plus reference TRBV7-8 and TRBJ1-5, the full variable domain is GAGVSQSPRYKVAKRGQDVALRCDPISGHVSLFWYQQALGQGPEFLTYFQNEAQLDKSGLPSDRFFAERPEGSVSTLKIQRTQQEDSAVYLCASSLRGSNQPQHFGDGTRLSIL.

This clonotype was seen only a few times. In DNA form, the CDR3 reads TGTGCCAGCAGCGGACAGGGGGAGAATTATAATTCACCCCTCCACTTT. Protein product: CASSGQGENYNSPLHF. This sequence joins TRBV5-6 and TRBJ1-6; 10 bases fit TRBD1. This CDR3 is built from 16 residues. J gave up 4 bases and V 4 bases, and 5 bases lay outside the gene matches. Germline V lookup: CDR1 SGHDT, CDR2 YYEEEE.

There are many counts of this clonotype. The chain combines TRBV27 with TRBJ2-1; D is undetermined. In germline, CDR1 is MNHEY, CDR2 SMNVEV (reference sequence). This CDR3 contains 15 residues. The V end lost 3 bases, the J end lost 3 bases, and 12 bases lay between the germline ends. The CDR3 region has the DNA TGTGCCAGCAGTTTCGCCAACTCCCTCTACAATGAGCAGTTCTTC. This translates into CASSFANSLYNEQFF.

The gene calls are TRBV2 and TRBJ2-5; 10 positions agree with TRBD2. The CDR3 is 15 amino acids. J lost 3 bases, V lost 3 bases, and 4 bases had no gene match. Germline CDR1 reads SNHLY; CDR2 reads FYNNEI. The CDR3 DNA reads as TGTGCCAGCAGTGATGGGACTAGCGCCGAAGAGACCCAGTACTTC. Amino acid sequence: CASSDGTSAEETQYF.

This clonotype was observed many times. The CDR3 spells CASSLVGGRIEAFF. CDR3 sequence (DNA): TGTGCCAGCAGTTTAGTGGGGGGGCGCATTGAAGCTTTCTTT. The chain employs TRBV27 and TRBJ1-1, with D possibly being TRBD1 (6 bases). V was pared by 2 bases and J by 7 bases, with 14 bases between. The CDR3 runs to 14 residues. Germline assignment: CDR1 MNHEY and CDR2 SMNVEV (reference sequence).

The chain combines TRBV2 with TRBJ1-2; weak D call: TRBD1 (6 bases). V was trimmed by 7 bases and J by 6 bases, leaving 18 bases between them. This CDR3 is built from 14 residues. Germline V gives CDR1 SNHLY, CDR2 FYNNEI. CDR3 nucleotides: TGTGCCAGCAAACGGGCAGGGGAGATGGATGGCTACACCTTC. It is translated as CASKRAGEMDGYTF.

This clonotype was observed a few times. This rearrangement joins TRBV5-1 to TRBJ2-3; 7 bases align to TRBD1. This CDR3 contains 15 residues. Trimming took 2 bases from V and 6 from J; bases not matched to a gene: 9. Germline CDR1 and CDR2: SGHRS and YFSETQ. Here the CDR3 DNA reads TGCGCCAGCAGCTTAGGGCAGGGGGTTTTGGATACGCAGTATTTT. This sequence encodes CASSLGQGVLDTQYF.

This clonotype has more than one count but fewer than ten. V usage is TRBV4-2 and J usage is TRBJ2-7; D not certain. The CDR3 has 14 amino acids. V was shortened by 1 base and J by 1 base, with 8 bases between the two germline ends. Germline assignment: CDR1 LGHNA and CDR2 YNFKEQ. As DNA, the CDR3 is TGTGCCAGCAGCCAAGTTGGAGTTTCCTACGAGCAGTACTTC. Encoded protein: CASSQVGVSYEQYF.

The genes are TRBV11-2 and TRBJ2-1, with 10 nucleotides matching TRBD2. There are 18 residues in the CDR3. In germline, CDR1 is SGHAT, CDR2 FQNNGV. The V segment lost 5 bases and the J segment 7 bases; nucleotides outside the gene matches: 17. This chain's CDR3 is CASSRGTVAGGRGNEQFF. The CDR3 region has the DNA TGTGCCAGCAGCCGGGGGACTGTAGCGGGAGGCCGGGGGAATGAGCAGTTCTTC.

This clonotype was observed many times. The chain uses TRBV6-5 and TRBJ2-1; 13 bases line up with TRBD2. The CDR3 is 19 residues long. Trimming at V came to 2 bases and at J to 6 bases, leaving 13 bases not matched to a gene. Germline CDR1 and CDR2: MNHEY and SVGAGI. The CDR3 here is CASSYPDERTSGRFNEQFF. The CDR3 region has the DNA TGTGCCAGCAGTTACCCCGATGAACGGACTAGCGGGAGATTCAATGAGCAGTTCTTC.

The chain is built from TRBV7-2 and TRBJ2-1, with 7 bases fitting TRBD2. Germline CDR1 is SGHTA and CDR2 is FQGNSA. CDR3 length equals 16 residues. Trimming cost V 2 bases and J 1 base; bases outside gene matches: 5. Here the CDR3 reads CASSLSAGASYNEQFF. DNA for the CDR3: TGTGCCAGCAGCTTAAGTGCGGGAGCTTCCTACAATGAGCAGTTCTTC.

This chain uses TRBV7-9 with TRBJ1-1; D is uncertain. The V end lost 8 bases, the J end lost 7 bases, and 14 bases lay between the germline ends. The germline V gene has CDR1 SEHNR and CDR2 FQNEAQ (reference sequence). The CDR3 contains 12 residues. CDR3 bases: TGTGCCAGCTCCATCTTCAGGAGTGAAGCTTTCTTT. It encodes CASSIFRSEAFF.

This clonotype was observed a few times. This chain joins TRBV16 and TRBJ2-7; 9 bases line up with TRBD1. Germline values: CDR1 KGHSY, CDR2 FQNENV. CDR3 length: 14 amino acids. J lost 3 bases, V lost 4 bases, and 4 bases had no gene match. The CDR3 DNA reads as TGTGCCAGCAGCCCCCAGACAGGGGGCTACGAGCAGTACTTC. It specifies CASSPQTGGYEQYF. Based on the CDR3 plus reference TRBV16 and TRBJ2-7, the full variable domain is GEEVAQTPKHLVRGEGQKAKLYCAPIKGHSYVFWYQQVLKNEFKFLISFQNENVFDETGMPKERFSAKCLPNSPCSLEIQATKLEDSAVYFCASSPQTGGYEQYFGPGTRLTVT.

This sequence joins TRBV5-6 and TRBJ2-7; D possibly corresponds to TRBD2 (5 bases). CDR3 length: 13 residues. V was trimmed by 3 bases and J by 1 base, leaving 8 bases between them. CDR1 and CDR2 (germline): SGHDT, YYEEEE. The CDR3, as DNA: TGTGCCAGCAGCTCTGGCGGGTCCTACGAGCAGTACGTC. It is translated as CASSSGGSYEQYV.

This chain links TRBV4-1 with TRBJ2-5; the D is unclear. Trimming took 1 base from V and 2 from J, leaving 11 bases between them. This CDR3 contains 15 residues. Germline V gene sequence: CDR1 MGHRA, CDR2 YSYEKL. CDR3 nucleotides: TGCGCCAGCAGCCAAGCAGTCGAGTTGCAAGAGACCCAGTACTTC. Translating gives CASSQAVELQETQYF.

This clonotype was seen a handful of times. The rearrangement uses TRBV5-1 and TRBJ2-1, with a weak D call TRBD2 (6 bases). Germline V CDR1 and CDR2: SGHRS, YFSETQ. The CDR3 extends over 14 amino acids. Trimming shortened V by 5 bases and J by 3 bases, and 12 bases separated the two germline ends. CDR3 residues: CASSFMGGYNEQFF. The CDR3 DNA follows: TGCGCCAGCAGTTTCATGGGGGGCTACAATGAGCAGTTCTTC.

This clonotype showed up many times. The rearrangement joins TRBV7-9 to TRBJ2-5; 7 nucleotides line up with TRBD2. Germline trimming cut 4 bases from V and 7 bases from J; bases unmatched to any gene: 12. The CDR3 has 15 amino acids. Germline CDR1 and CDR2: SEHNR and FQNEAQ (reference sequence). CDR3 region: CASSSGLKAGRTQYF. CDR3 in DNA: TGTGCCAGCAGCTCGGGACTAAAAGCGGGCAGGACCCAGTACTTC.

With regard to this clonotype: An end of the junction does not agree with germline; a read error may underlie this. The chain couples TRBV15 to TRBJ2-1; possibly TRBD2 for D (6 bases). This CDR3 has 15 amino acids. Germline V CDR1 and CDR2: LNHNV, YYDKDF (reference sequence). The CDR3 reads CATSRDYLAQNEQSF. The CDR3 region has the DNA TGTGCCACCAGCAGAGATTATCTAGCGCAAAATGAGCAGTCCTTC. Variable domain in full (rest from reference TRBV15 and TRBJ2-1): DAMVIQNPRYQVTQFGKPVTLSCSQTLNHNVMYWYQQKSSQAPKLLFHYYDKDFNNEADTPDNFQSRRPNTSFCFLDIRSPGLGDTAMYLCATSRDYLAQNEQSFGPGTRLTVL.

There are a few counts of this clonotype. The V call is TRBV20-1, the J call TRBJ1-1; no reliable D call. V was cut by 8 bases and J by 10 bases, with 17 bases left in between. The CDR3 is 11 amino acids. Germline lookup yields CDR1 DFQATT and CDR2 SNEGSKA (reference sequence). The CDR3: CSPLIEGGAFF. CDR3 DNA: TGCAGTCCCTTGATTGAGGGTGGAGCTTTCTTT.

This clonotype was found a few times. The chain recombines TRBV5-1 with TRBJ1-2, with 7 positions matching TRBD1. Germline loops: CDR1 SGHRS, CDR2 YFSETQ. With 4 bases clipped from V and 2 bases from J, the junction kept 14 bases outside the gene matches. The CDR3 extends over 17 amino acids. The CDR3 DNA is TGCGCCAGCAGCCCCGGGACAGCCCCGGGGAACAACTATGGCTACACCTTC. This sequence encodes CASSPGTAPGNNYGYTF.

This clonotype was seen only a few times. V usage is TRBV10-2 and J usage is TRBJ2-1; possible D gene TRBD1, 6 bases. From germline, CDR1 is WSHSY and CDR2 SAAADI. Trimming removed 7 bases from V and 2 bases from J, with 18 bases in between. The CDR3 consists of 16 residues. CDR3: CASTPFGTKTYNEQFF. CDR3 bases: TGCGCCAGCACCCCTTTCGGGACAAAAACCTACAATGAGCAGTTCTTC.

The chain carries TRBV7-8 and TRBJ2-2; D unclear. This CDR3 has 13 residues. The V gene lost 1 base and the J gene lost 3 bases, with 3 bases spanning the gap. Germline V gene sequence: CDR1 SGHVS, CDR2 FQNEAQ. DNA of the CDR3: TGTGCCAGCAGCTTAGGACACACCGGGGAGCTGTTTTTT. This sequence encodes CASSLGHTGELFF.

This clonotype has only a few counts. Written as DNA, the CDR3 is TGTGCCAGCAGCTTAGTCGCAGATACGCAGTATTTT. Translation: CASSLVADTQYF. V and J are TRBV11-2 and TRBJ2-3; the D is unclear. The germline V gene encodes CDR1 SGHAT and CDR2 FQNNGV. The CDR3 extends over 12 amino acids. The V end was cut by 1 base, the J end by 4 bases, with 3 bases between.

In this sample, this clonotype turned up many times. The chain combines TRBV20-1 with TRBJ2-3, with a possible D match to TRBD2 (5 bases). Trimming took 7 bases from V and 2 from J, leaving 13 bases between them. CDR1 is DFQATT and CDR2 is SNEGSKA in the germline V gene (reference sequence). The CDR3 sequence is 13 residues long. CDR3 DNA: TGCAGTGTCCCGGGAACCAACACAGATACGCAGTATTTT. Protein product: CSVPGTNTDTQYF.

The V gene is TRBV19, the J gene TRBJ2-7; D is possibly TRBD1 or TRBD2 (5 bases each). The CDR3 consists of 14 residues. In germline, CDR1 is LNHDA, CDR2 SQIVND (reference sequence). V was clipped by 5 bases and J by 5 bases, with 16 bases between them. The CDR3 region is CASSLRDGSHEQYF. The CDR3 region has the DNA TGTGCCAGTAGTCTCCGGGACGGGTCCCACGAGCAGTACTTC.

The table lists this clonotype with a few counts. CDR3 sequence: CASSGRQGNQPQHF. The CDR3 DNA reads TGTGCCAGCAGTGGACGACAGGGGAATCAGCCCCAGCATTTT. This chain connects TRBV25-1 to TRBJ1-5; TRBD1 matches at 8 bases. The CDR3 runs to 14 residues. V shed 4 bases, J shed 4 bases, and the junction held 3 bases outside the gene matches. Germline CDR1 is MGHDK and CDR2 is SYGVNS. The full variable domain, rest sourced from reference TRBV25-1 and TRBJ1-5, is EADIYQTPRYLVIGTGKKITLECSQTMGHDKMYWYQQDPGMELHLIHYSYGVNSTEKGDLSSESTVSRIRTEHFPLTLESARPSHTSQYLCASSGRQGNQPQHFGDGTRLSIL.